This T cell receptor (beta chain) was documented in a study of cytomegalovirus exposure and HLA in healthy donors. Researchers ran the PCR with 60 Vbeta and 13 Jbeta primers. TCRdb's copy holds only in-frame clones and misses some; the assay was immunoSEQ multiplex PCR. The table shows fewer than 150,000 clones, with more than 70% occurring only once. With regard to this clone: Antigen unknown.

CDR1 is MNHEY, CDR2 SVGAGI, per germline. Germline trimming cut 6 bases from V and 4 bases from J; bases unmatched to any gene: 1. The CDR3 runs 13 residues. The study's findings and limits: Sequencing likely generated an artifact that appeared as a cluster of highly shared sequence variants. Within an earlier analysis, most TCR beta V segments proved productive either about 90% or about 30% of the time.

Sequencing used PBMCs. The J gene is TRBJ1-4, the V gene TRBV6-5, with 8 bases that match TRBD1. This sequence originates from a man aged 50 or older in good health and CMV-seropositive. The CDR3 DNA sequence: TGTGCCAGCAGACAGGGGGTTAATGAAAAACTGTTTTTT. Its protein is CASRQGVNEKLFF.